These 14 T cell receptor beta chains originate from one sample sequenced in a study of blood T cells in healthy people across ages. Alongside a J-beta primer mix, a sample-barcoded 5' primer served in a second PCR lasting about 6 to 12 cycles. TCRdb ran MiXCR on the 5' RACE reads and lists one entry per CDR3 protein. The sample holds under 1,100,000 distinct CDR3 sequences, roughly a quarter seen once. These data also featured in a second study, about T cells of mothers and their children.

Sequencing used blood. These receptors all come from a girl aged 2 to 9 in good health.

The V call is TRBV2, the J call TRBJ2-3; 11 bases map to TRBD2. The CDR3 totals 14 residues. Germline CDR1 SNHLY, CDR2 FYNNEI. V shed 11 bases, J shed 2 bases, and the junction held 6 bases outside the gene matches. CDR3 DNA: TGTGCCGGACGGGGACTAGCGGTCACAGATACGCAGTATTTT. Protein sequence: CAGRGLAVTDTQYF.

This clonotype was found a few times. The V and J genes are TRBV9 and TRBJ1-1; D remains ambiguous. The V and J ends lost 3 bases and 1 base respectively, with 10 bases between them. Germline CDR1 and CDR2: SGDLS and YYNGEE. The CDR3 runs 14 residues. Here the CDR3 reads CASSAPIGNTEAFF. CDR3 nucleotide sequence: TGTGCCAGCAGCGCCCCAATCGGGAACACTGAAGCTTTCTTT.

This clonotype was seen a handful of times. This rearrangement joins TRBV29-1 to TRBJ2-4; D possibly corresponds to TRBD1 (5 bases). The CDR3 has 13 residues. The V gene's germline CDR1 is SQVTM and CDR2 ANQGSEA. Trimming took off 5 bases at V and 5 bases at J, with 13 bases between the two ends. DNA for the CDR3: TGCAGCGTTTACGTCCCCAGGGAAAACATTCAGTACTTC. It yields the protein CSVYVPRENIQYF.

Turning to this clonotype: The germline gene is not matched at one end of the junction; a read error may be the cause. The chain employs TRBV12-3 or TRBV12-4 and TRBJ1-4, with no clear D. CDR3 length equals 16 residues. The CDR3 sequence is CTSSLSRPSTNEKLFF. CDR3 bases: TGTACCAGCAGTTTGAGTCGGCCGTCAACTAATGAAAAACTGTTTTTT.

The rearrangement joins TRBV12-3 or TRBV12-4 to TRBJ1-4; unclear D gene. The V and J ends lost 3 bases and 10 bases respectively, with 6 bases between them. The CDR3 covers 11 residues. The CDR3 sequence: CASSFMGKLFF. For the CDR3, the DNA is TGTGCCAGCAGTTTCATGGGAAAACTGTTTTTT.

Comment on this clonotype: Being one base from a much bigger clone, this may be a read error. The V call is TRBV2, the J call TRBJ2-5; the D is unclear. The V gene lost 6 bases and the J gene lost 5 bases, with 4 bases spanning the gap. This CDR3 contains 10 residues. CDR1 is SNHLY, CDR2 FYNNEI, per germline. The CDR3 spells CASRWETQYF. The CDR3 coding sequence is TGTGCCAGCAGATGGGAGACCCAGTACTTC.

This clonotype was picked up a small number of times. This chain joins TRBV29-1 and TRBJ2-3, with D tentatively TRBD2 (7 bases). Germline assignment: CDR1 SQVTM and CDR2 ANQGSEA. CDR3 length equals 12 residues. Trimming took off 4 bases at V and 7 bases at J, with 12 bases between the two ends. DNA for the CDR3: TGCAGCGTTGTGGGGGGGCAACATACGCAGTATTTT. Protein product: CSVVGGQHTQYF.

The V call is TRBV7-8, the J call TRBJ1-1, with unresolved D. Trimming pared 1 base from V and 0 bases from J, leaving 12 bases between. Germline loops: CDR1 SGHVS, CDR2 FQNEAQ. The CDR3 covers 16 residues. The CDR3 protein is CASSLVPPGMNTEAFF. The CDR3 DNA reads as TGTGCCAGCAGCTTAGTTCCCCCGGGGATGAACACTGAAGCTTTCTTT.

This clonotype turned up a few times. Relative to the germline gene, one junction end is altered; a read error may explain this. The V and J genes are TRBV7-7 and TRBJ2-5, with D perhaps TRBD1 (5 bases). Germline CDR1 is SSHAT and CDR2 is FNYEAQ (reference sequence). The CDR3 covers 13 residues. CDR3 nucleotides: TGTGCTAGCAGCACCCCAGGGCAAGAGACCCAGTACTTC. Amino acids: CASSTPGQETQYF. The full variable domain, in which reference TRBV7-7 and TRBJ2-5 provide the parts outside the CDR3, is GAGVSQSPRYKVTKRGQDVTLRCDPISSHATLYWYQQALGQGPEFLTYFNYEAQPDKSGLPSDRFSAERPEGSISTLTIQRTEQRDSAMYRCASSTPGQETQYFGPGTRLLVL.

The genes are TRBV5-6 and TRBJ2-2; D might be TRBD2 (5 bases). Trimming stripped 2 bases from V and 5 bases from J, with 19 bases between. CDR1 and CDR2 from the germline V gene are SGHDT and YYEEEE. This CDR3 contains 17 residues. The CDR3 DNA reads TGTGCCAGCAGCTTCTCATTTCGCGGGCCGGGAACCGGGGAGCTGTTTTTT. Protein: CASSFSFRGPGTGELFF.

In its sample, this clonotype was seen a few times. The gene calls are TRBV7-2 and TRBJ2-7; 8 nucleotides agree with TRBD2. With 5 bases clipped from V and 2 bases from J, the junction kept 8 bases outside the gene matches. The CDR3 is 15 residues long. Germline assignment: CDR1 SGHTA and CDR2 FQGNSA. The CDR3 spells CASSGAGGGTYEQYF. The DNA for the CDR3 is TGTGCCAGCAGCGGCGCTGGCGGGGGGACCTACGAGCAGTACTTC.

The chain has TRBV5-1 and TRBJ2-5; TRBD1 aligns across 7 bases. CDR1 is SGHRS, CDR2 YFSETQ, per germline. This CDR3 has 13 residues. Germline trimming cut 3 bases from V and 5 bases from J; bases unmatched to any gene: 4. CDR3 in amino acids: CASSSGTDETQYF. DNA of the CDR3: TGCGCCAGCAGCTCCGGGACAGATGAGACCCAGTACTTC. Full variable domain (missing parts from reference TRBV5-1 and TRBJ2-5): KAGVTQTPRYLIKTRGQQVTLSCSPISGHRSVSWYQQTPGQGLQFLFEYFSETQRNKGNFPGRFSGRQFSNSRSEMNVSTLELGDSALYLCASSSGTDETQYFGPGTRLLVL.

This clonotype was seen more than once but under ten times. This rearrangement joins TRBV10-3 to TRBJ1-1; unclear D gene. The CDR3 totals 14 residues. Germline CDR1 ENHRY, CDR2 SYGVKD. Between the trimmed V and J ends, which lost 4 bases and 0 bases, there was a span of 9 bases. DNA of the CDR3: TGTGCCATCAGTGGGGGATACATGAACACTGAAGCTTTCTTT. This gives the protein CAISGGYMNTEAFF.

The J gene is TRBJ2-7, the V gene TRBV29-1; TRBD2 is a possible D gene (6 bases). CDR3 length: 12 residues. Germline V gene data show CDR1 as SQVTM and CDR2 as ANQGSEA. The V and J ends lost 7 bases and 4 bases respectively, with 14 bases between them. The DNA for the CDR3 is TGCAGCGGCGGGGACGTAAGTTACGAGCAGTACTTC. Translating gives CSGGDVSYEQYF.